This entry lists 17 T cell receptor beta chains sequenced from one sample in a study of T cell responses to AZD1222 COVID-19 vaccine. Produced via immunoSEQ multiplex PCR; TCRdb's table is partial and in-frame only. Counted here are about 170,000 clones, just under 95% occurring once; the ten biggest clones make up around 1.7%. This sample comprised peripheral blood, obtained on day 0 of AZD1222 vaccination. The receptors here all came from an adult in good health.

This chain links TRBV29-1 with TRBJ1-4; D gene unclear. The CDR3 covers 11 residues. CDR1 is SQVTM and CDR2 is ANQGSEA in the germline V gene. V shed 4 bases and J shed 7 bases, with 7 bases lying between them. The CDR3 bases are TGCAGCGTTGGGTTAGGTGAAAAACTGTTTTTT. Translation: CSVGLGEKLFF.

This rearrangement joins TRBV3-1 (or the pseudogene TRBV3-2) to TRBJ1-2, with 8 bases fitting TRBD1. CDR1 is LGHDT, CDR2 YNNKEL, per germline (reference sequence). The V and J ends lost 7 bases and 7 bases, in that order; junction bases with no gene match: 5. The CDR3 length is 12 residues. CDR3 in amino acids: CASTRTGIGYTF. DNA of the CDR3: TGTGCCAGCACCCGGACAGGGATTGGCTACACCTTC.

The chain joins TRBV6-5 to TRBJ1-2; 10 bases fit TRBD1. The germline V gene has CDR1 MNHEY and CDR2 SVGAGI. CDR3 length: 16 residues. V lost 0 bases, J lost 4 bases, and 5 bases stayed unmatched. CDR3 in amino acids: CASSYSGTGVGYGYTF. CDR3 coding DNA: TGTGCCAGCAGTTACTCGGGGACAGGGGTGGGCTATGGCTACACCTTC.

As DNA, the CDR3 is TGTGCCAGCAGGGAACAGGGGGCCTCCTATAATTCACCCCTCCACTTT. It specifies CASREQGASYNSPLHF. V and J are TRBV2 and TRBJ1-6; 9 bases align to TRBD1. The CDR3 runs 16 residues. After removal of 6 bases from V and 0 bases from J, the junction contained 3 bases not matched to a gene. Germline loops: CDR1 SNHLY, CDR2 FYNNEI.

The CDR3 nucleotides read TGCGCCAGCAGTGAGTCGAGGTCCGCATTGGACTACACCTTC. Translation: CASSESRSALDYTF. V is TRBV10-2 and J is TRBJ1-2, with D uncertain. This CDR3 spans 14 amino acids. V lost 0 bases, J lost 10 bases, and 15 bases lay in between. Per the germline V gene, CDR1 is WSHSY and CDR2 is SAAADI.

The V call is TRBV11-2, the J call TRBJ1-3; tentative D call: TRBD1 (5 bases). CDR3 length: 15 amino acids. CDR1 is SGHAT and CDR2 is FQNNGV in the germline V gene. Trimming took 4 bases from V and 0 from J, leaving 10 bases between them. CDR3 sequence (DNA): TGTGCCAGCAGCTCGGGACGGCTCTCTGGAAACACCATATATTTT. This sequence encodes CASSSGRLSGNTIYF.

The chain joins TRBV5-1 to TRBJ2-2; 7 bases are a match to TRBD1. Per the germline V gene, CDR1 is SGHRS and CDR2 is YFSETQ. This CDR3 contains 15 residues. V trimming: 3 bases; J trimming: 6 bases; junction bases outside the gene matches: 8. The CDR3 loop reads CASSSDRVGAGELFF. In DNA, the CDR3 is TGCGCCAGCAGCTCAGACAGGGTTGGGGCCGGGGAGCTGTTTTTT. Full variable domain (rest looked up from reference TRBV5-1 and TRBJ2-2): KAGVTQTPRYLIKTRGQQVTLSCSPISGHRSVSWYQQTPGQGLQFLFEYFSETQRNKGNFPGRFSGRQFSNSRSEMNVSTLELGDSALYLCASSSDRVGAGELFFGEGSRLTVL.

The chain links TRBV7-2 to TRBJ2-3; D call uncertain. The V end lost 7 bases, the J end lost 3 bases, and 5 bases lay between the germline ends. Germline values: CDR1 SGHTA, CDR2 FQGNSA. The CDR3 is made up of 11 amino acids. DNA for the CDR3: TGTGCCAGCACCTCTACAGATACGCAGTATTTT. Residues: CASTSTDTQYF.

V gene TRBV30 combines with J gene TRBJ1-1; tentative D call: TRBD1 (6 bases). V gave up 5 bases and J gave up 5 bases, with 15 bases separating them. The CDR3 totals 13 residues. The germline V gene has CDR1 GTSNPN and CDR2 SVGIG (reference sequence). CDR3 in DNA: TGTGCCTGGGGTCGGCGAGGGGGAACTGAAGCTTTCTTT. Protein: CAWGRRGGTEAFF.

The J gene is TRBJ2-3, the V gene TRBV5-4; TRBD2 aligns across 13 bases. CDR3 length: 16 residues. The germline V gene encodes CDR1 SGHNT and CDR2 YYREEE (reference sequence). The trim removed 4 bases at V and 1 base at J, leaving 3 bases unmatched. The CDR3 DNA is TGTGCCAGCAGCCCGGGACTAGCGGGACGCACAGATACGCAGTATTTT. This translates into CASSPGLAGRTDTQYF.

This rearrangement joins TRBV5-1 to TRBJ2-5, with a tentative D call TRBD2 (5 bases). Trimming cost V 0 bases and J 2 bases, with 20 bases left between them. Germline V gene lookup returns CDR1 SGHRS and CDR2 YFSETQ. The CDR3 has 18 amino acids. CDR3 nucleotides: TGCGCCAGCAGCTTGGGACTATTCCGTAGGGAAGGGCAAGAGACCCAGTACTTC. Its protein is CASSLGLFRREGQETQYF.

V is TRBV5-1 and J is TRBJ1-3; 7 bases are shared with TRBD1. The CDR3 length is 15 residues. The V segment lost 1 base and the J segment 9 bases; nucleotides outside the gene matches: 10. Germline loops: CDR1 SGHRS, CDR2 YFSETQ. The CDR3 coding sequence is TGCGCCAGCAGCTTGAGTGGACAGGCGTTAAGCACCATATATTTT. It is translated as CASSLSGQALSTIYF.

The chain recombines TRBV5-6 with TRBJ2-2, with 8 positions matching TRBD1. V shed 1 base, J shed 1 base, and the junction held 3 bases outside the gene matches. Germline assignment: CDR1 SGHDT and CDR2 YYEEEE. The CDR3 runs to 16 residues. CDR3 amino acids: CASSLLTGVNTGELFF. The CDR3 coding sequence is TGTGCCAGCAGCTTGTTGACAGGGGTGAACACCGGGGAGCTGTTTTTT.

CDR3 sequence: CASSFRDRGLSTEAFF. The CDR3 nucleotides are TGTGCCAGCAGTTTCAGGGACAGGGGGCTTTCCACTGAAGCTTTCTTT. This chain connects TRBV27 to TRBJ1-1, with 12 bases fitting TRBD1. V gave up 3 bases and J gave up 4 bases; unmatched junction bases: 6. The length of the CDR3 is 16 residues. The V gene's germline CDR1 is MNHEY and CDR2 SMNVEV (reference sequence).

A note on this clone: Mismatch with germline at one junction end may stem from a read error. This chain uses TRBV7-9 with TRBJ1-2; possibly TRBD1 for D (5 bases). CDR1 SEHNR and CDR2 FQNEAQ come from the germline V gene (reference sequence). CDR3 size: 12 residues. Written as DNA, the CDR3 is TGTGCCAGCAGTGTCCGGGACTCGTTGGGGGCCTTC. This gives the protein CASSVRDSLGAF.

This chain uses TRBV7-9 with TRBJ1-2; 7 bases match TRBD1. The CDR3 runs 15 residues. J gave up 4 bases and V 4 bases, and 9 bases lay outside the gene matches. Germline CDR1 SEHNR, CDR2 FQNEAQ (reference sequence). CDR3 DNA sequence: TGTGCCAGCAGCTCCTCGGGACAGCCGTTCTATGGCTACACCTTC. Its translation is CASSSSGQPFYGYTF. The whole variable domain, remainder taken from reference TRBV7-9 and TRBJ1-2, is DTGVSQNPRHKITKRGQNVTFRCDPISEHNRLYWYRQTLGQGPEFLTYFQNEAQLEKSRLLSDRFSAERPKGSFSTLEIQRTEQGDSAMYLCASSSSGQPFYGYTFGSGTRLTVV.

The rearrangement uses TRBV3-1 (or the pseudogene TRBV3-2) and TRBJ2-7; 10 nucleotides match TRBD2. CDR3 size: 17 residues. Unmatched junction bases numbered 15, after V lost 4 bases and J lost 6 bases. Germline lookup yields CDR1 LGHDT and CDR2 YNNKEL (reference sequence). The CDR3 DNA sequence: TGTGCCAGCAGCCCTAGCGGGAGTTTACCAATCCGGTCCGAGCAGTACTTC. This gives the protein CASSPSGSLPIRSEQYF.